Sequencing of this TCR beta chain was carried out in a study of T-cell reconstitution after alpha-beta-depleted transplantation in children (dated by TCRdb to between 2015 and 2016). Looking at the study overall: T-cell immune reconstitution after TCRalphabeta/CD19-depleted allogeneic hematopoietic cell transplantation in children was quantitatively tracked in the study by means of TCR repertoire profiling.

As concerns this clonotype: The specificity of this receptor is unknown. No per-base quality is available; no much larger clone lies one base away.

The library was obtained by PCR. TCRdb names Illumina HiSeq 2500 as the instrument used. TCR libraries were prepared with molecular barcoding, using unique molecular identifiers to normalize TCRbeta repertoire quantification. The raw public reads went through TCRdb reprocessing: fastp at Q25, MiXCR clone calling, in-frame beta chains kept. All rows with the same CDR3 protein become a single entry with the most common DNA and genes. Present in this sample are roughly 300,000 distinct CDR3 sequences, 9.9% of which were seen just once. The ten largest account for roughly 9.1% of the sample. Including the terminal cysteine and phenylalanine, the CDR3 comprises 16 residues. Only the CDR3 part of the read is kept: 48 bases, read in frame from the first base. CDR1 MNHNS and CDR2 SASEGT were looked up in the germline V gene. V and J lose 6 bases and 4 bases, and a span of 20 bases separates them.

Here the chain combines TRBV6-1 and TRBJ2-3; TRBD2 could be the D gene, as 6 bases match. This TCR came from a human donor who donated a stem cell graft to a child with SCID. This specimen was PBMCs from the stem cell graft donor, taken from the stem cell graft. The CDR3 in this case is CASSRDSHNSADTQYF. The sequenced DNA: TGTGCCAGCAGCCGGGACTCACACAATAGCGCAGATACGCAGTATTTT.